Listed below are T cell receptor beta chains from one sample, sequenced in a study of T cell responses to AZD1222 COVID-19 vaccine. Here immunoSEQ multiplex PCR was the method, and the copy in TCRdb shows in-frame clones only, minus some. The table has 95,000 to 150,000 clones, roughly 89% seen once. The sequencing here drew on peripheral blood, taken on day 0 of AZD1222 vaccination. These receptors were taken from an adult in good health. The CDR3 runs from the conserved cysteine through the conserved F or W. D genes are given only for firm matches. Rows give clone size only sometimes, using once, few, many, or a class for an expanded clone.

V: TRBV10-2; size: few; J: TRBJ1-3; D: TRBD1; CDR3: CASTGQGGGNTIYF; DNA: TGCGCCAGCACCGGACAGGGAGGTGGAAACACCATATATTTT
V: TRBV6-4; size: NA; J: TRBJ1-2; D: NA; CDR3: CASSDGLLGEGYTF; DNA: TGTGCCAGCAGTGACGGGCTGCTAGGGGAGGGCTACACCTTC
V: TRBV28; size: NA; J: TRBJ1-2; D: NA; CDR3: CASSLTPGGNYGYTF; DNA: TGTGCCAGCAGCCTCACCCCCGGCGGGAACTATGGCTACACCTTC
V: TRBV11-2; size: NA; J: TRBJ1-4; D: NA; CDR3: CASSLDLWAFNEKLFF; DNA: TGTGCCAGCAGCTTAGATCTCTGGGCGTTTAATGAAAAACTGTTTTTT
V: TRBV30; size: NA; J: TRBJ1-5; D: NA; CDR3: CAWSVQKHQPQHF; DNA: TGTGCCTGGAGTGTCCAGAAGCATCAGCCCCAGCATTTT
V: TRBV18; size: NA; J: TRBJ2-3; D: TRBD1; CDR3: CASSVGQGGDTQYF; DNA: TGTGCCAGCTCCGTCGGACAGGGTGGGGATACGCAGTATTTT
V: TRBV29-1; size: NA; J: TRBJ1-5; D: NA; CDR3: CSVDQGGNQPQHF; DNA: TGCAGCGTTGACCAGGGTGGCAATCAGCCCCAGCATTTT
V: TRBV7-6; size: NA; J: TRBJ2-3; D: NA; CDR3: CASSLHLRGTSTDTQYF; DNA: TGTGCCAGCAGCTTACATTTAAGAGGGACTAGCACAGATACGCAGTATTTT
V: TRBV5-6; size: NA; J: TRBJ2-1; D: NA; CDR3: CASSLAATPYNEQFF; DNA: TGTGCCAGCAGCTTGGCAGCCACCCCCTACAATGAGCAGTTCTTC
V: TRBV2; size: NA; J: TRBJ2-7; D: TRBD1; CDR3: CASSTTGGEQYF; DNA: TGTGCCAGCAGTACAACAGGGGGCGAGCAGTACTTC
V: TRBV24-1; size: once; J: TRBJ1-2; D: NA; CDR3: CATSMDPQGGYTF; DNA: TGTGCCACCAGTATGGATCCCCAGGGTGGCTACACCTTC
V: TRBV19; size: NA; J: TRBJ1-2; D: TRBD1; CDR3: CASSRQGDGYTF; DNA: TGTGCCAGTAGCCGACAGGGGGATGGCTACACCTTC
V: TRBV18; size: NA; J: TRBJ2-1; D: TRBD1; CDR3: CASSPPGQPDNEQFF; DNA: TGTGCCAGCTCACCGCCGGGACAGCCAGATAATGAGCAGTTCTTC
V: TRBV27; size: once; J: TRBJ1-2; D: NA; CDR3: CASSFNGLEPYGYTF; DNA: TGTGCCAGCAGTTTTAACGGACTCGAGCCCTATGGCTACACCTTC
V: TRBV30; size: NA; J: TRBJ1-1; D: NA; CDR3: CAWSKMNTEAFF; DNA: TGTGCCTGGAGTAAAATGAACACTGAAGCTTTCTTT
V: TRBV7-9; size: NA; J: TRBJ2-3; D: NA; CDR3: CASREESTDTQYF; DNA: TGTGCCAGCAGAGAAGAGAGCACAGATACGCAGTATTTT
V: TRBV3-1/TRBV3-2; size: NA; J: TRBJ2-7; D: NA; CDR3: CASSQSRYEQYF; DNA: TGTGCCAGCAGTCAATCAAGGTACGAGCAGTACTTC
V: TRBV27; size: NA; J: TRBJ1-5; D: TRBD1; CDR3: CASSLSSGGANSNQPQHF; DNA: TGTGCCAGCAGTTTATCCTCAGGGGGCGCGAATAGCAATCAGCCCCAGCATTTT
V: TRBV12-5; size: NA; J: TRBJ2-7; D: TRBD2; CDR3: CASGLSLAGARSSYEQYF; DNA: TGTGCTAGTGGTTTGAGCCTAGCGGGAGCGCGGAGCTCCTACGAGCAGTACTTC
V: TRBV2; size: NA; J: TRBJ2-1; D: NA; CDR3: CASREGQNGDEQFF; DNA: TGTGCCAGCAGGGAAGGACAGAACGGCGATGAGCAGTTCTTC
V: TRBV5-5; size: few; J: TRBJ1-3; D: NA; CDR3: CASSYPSDSGNTIYF; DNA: TGTGCCAGCAGTTACCCCTCGGACTCTGGAAACACCATATATTTT
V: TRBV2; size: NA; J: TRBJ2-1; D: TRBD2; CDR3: CAWSLAGGQNEQFF; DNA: TGTGCCTGGTCACTAGCGGGGGGACAAAATGAGCAGTTCTTC
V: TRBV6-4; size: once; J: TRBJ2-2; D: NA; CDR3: CASSDLPGGELFF; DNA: TGTGCCAGCAGTGACCTTCCTGGTGGGGAGCTGTTTTTT
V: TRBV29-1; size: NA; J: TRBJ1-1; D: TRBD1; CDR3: CSVAPIDRVNTEAFF; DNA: TGCAGCGTTGCCCCGATTGACAGGGTTAACACTGAAGCTTTCTTT
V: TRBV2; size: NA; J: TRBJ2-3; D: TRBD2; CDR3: CASRGLAGDQSTDTQYF; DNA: TGTGCCAGCCGGGGACTAGCGGGGGACCAGTCCACAGATACGCAGTATTTT
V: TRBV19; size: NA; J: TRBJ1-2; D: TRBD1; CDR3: CASSISGTGKNFYGYTF; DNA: TGTGCCAGTAGTATTTCCGGGACAGGGAAGAATTTTTATGGCTACACCTTC
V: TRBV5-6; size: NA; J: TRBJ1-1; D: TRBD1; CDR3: CASSLGQGGTEAFF; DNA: TGTGCCAGCAGCTTGGGACAGGGTGGCACTGAAGCTTTCTTT
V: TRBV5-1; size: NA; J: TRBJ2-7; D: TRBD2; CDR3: CASRTSVESYEQYF; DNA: TGCGCCAGCAGGACTAGCGTTGAGTCCTACGAGCAGTACTTC
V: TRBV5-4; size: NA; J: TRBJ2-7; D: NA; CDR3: CASSLVSGERGYYEQYF; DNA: TGTGCCAGCAGCTTGGTGTCCGGGGAAAGGGGATACTACGAGCAGTACTTC
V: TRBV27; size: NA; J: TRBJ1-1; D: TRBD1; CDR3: CASSSGQGTEAFF; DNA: TGTGCCAGCAGTTCTGGACAGGGCACTGAAGCTTTCTTT
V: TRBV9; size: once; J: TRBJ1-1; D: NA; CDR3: CASSVAPGHGNTEAFF; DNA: TGTGCCAGCAGCGTAGCTCCGGGACACGGAAACACTGAAGCTTTCTTT
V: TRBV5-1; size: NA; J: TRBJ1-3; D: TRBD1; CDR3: CASSVGTGTGNTIYF; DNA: TGCGCCAGCAGCGTCGGGACAGGTACCGGAAACACCATATATTTT
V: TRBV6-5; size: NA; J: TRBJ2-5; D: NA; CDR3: CASSYSGPRRETQYF; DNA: TGTGCCAGCAGTTACTCGGGACCAAGGAGGGAGACCCAGTACTTC
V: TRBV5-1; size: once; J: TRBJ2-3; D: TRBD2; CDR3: CASSRVGLAGGMSDTQYF; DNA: TGCGCCAGCAGCAGAGTCGGACTAGCGGGAGGTATGTCAGATACGCAGTATTTT
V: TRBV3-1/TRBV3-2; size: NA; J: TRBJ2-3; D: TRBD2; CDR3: CASSQDWPSGSAAGETQYF; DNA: TGTGCCAGCAGCCAAGATTGGCCTAGCGGGAGCGCTGCCGGGGAGACGCAGTATTTT
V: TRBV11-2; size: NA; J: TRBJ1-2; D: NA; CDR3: CASSLAFRGDYGHTF; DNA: TGTGCCAGCAGCTTAGCTTTCAGGGGAGACTATGGCCACACCTTC
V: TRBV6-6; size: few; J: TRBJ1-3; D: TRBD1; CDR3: CASSRDSGNTIYF; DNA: TGTGCCAGCAGTCGGGACAGTGGAAACACCATATATTTT
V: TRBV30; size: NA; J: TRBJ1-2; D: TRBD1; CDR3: CAQGQGYGYTF; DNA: TGTGCCCAGGGACAGGGATATGGCTACACCTTC
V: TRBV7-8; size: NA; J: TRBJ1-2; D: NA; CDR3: CASSPRDYGYTF; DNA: TGTGCCAGCAGCCCTAGGGACTATGGCTACACCTTC